Following are 11 T cell receptor beta chains from one sample sequenced in a study of T cell responses to AZD1222 COVID-19 vaccine. TCRdb's table, derived via immunoSEQ multiplex PCR, lists solely in-frame clones and lacks some. Among just under 95,000 clones listed, approximately 91% were seen once. The input for sequencing was peripheral blood, taken on day 0 of AZD1222 vaccination. All receptors derive from an adult in good health.

This sequence joins TRBV7-9 and TRBJ1-3; the D is unclear. This CDR3 is 13 amino acids long. V gave up 5 bases and J gave up 4 bases, with 9 bases separating them. The germline V gene has CDR1 SEHNR and CDR2 FQNEAQ (reference sequence). The CDR3 reads CASSPRRGNTIYF. CDR3 nucleotides: TGTGCCAGCAGCCCAAGGCGGGGAAACACCATATATTTT.

V usage is TRBV18 and J usage is TRBJ2-1; the D gene could be TRBD1 or TRBD2 (5 bases each). V lost 3 bases and J 2 bases, leaving 17 bases between the germline ends. The germline gives CDR1 KGHSH, CDR2 LQKENI. This CDR3 contains 17 residues. For the CDR3, the DNA is TGTGCCAGCTCACCCCCAGGGAGCGGACCTACCTACAATGAGCAGTTCTTC. Translating gives CASSPPGSGPTYNEQFF.

The rearrangement uses TRBV6-5 and TRBJ1-6; 7 bases are a match to TRBD1. This CDR3 is built from 12 residues. CDR1 and CDR2 (germline): MNHEY, SVGAGI. Trimming took 9 bases from V and 8 from J; bases not matched to a gene: 4. CDR3 DNA sequence: TGTGCCAGTACAGGGGTCGATTCACCCCTCCACTTT. Amino acids: CASTGVDSPLHF.

The gene calls are TRBV9 and TRBJ2-3, with 9 bases fitting TRBD2. The CDR3 covers 14 residues. Germline lookup yields CDR1 SGDLS and CDR2 YYNGEE. Trimming at V came to 1 base and at J to 5 bases, leaving 2 bases not matched to a gene. The CDR3 DNA sequence: TGTGCCAGCAGCGTACTAGCGGGGAGAGATACGCAGTATTTT. Translated, it gives CASSVLAGRDTQYF.

The V gene is TRBV14, the J gene TRBJ1-1; TRBD1 aligns across 7 bases. The CDR3 length is 16 residues. Germline V gene data show CDR1 as SGHDN and CDR2 as FVKESK. With 6 bases clipped from V and 0 bases from J, the junction kept 10 bases outside the gene matches. The CDR3 DNA reads TGTGCCAGCAGGGCCGGGGCTGGGACAGTGAACACTGAAGCTTTCTTT. This encodes CASRAGAGTVNTEAFF.

The chain couples TRBV30 to TRBJ1-1; 7 nucleotides match TRBD1. CDR1 GTSNPN and CDR2 SVGIG come from the germline V gene (reference sequence). The CDR3 extends over 12 amino acids. V was clipped by 2 bases and J by 6 bases; unmatched bases: 3. CDR3 in DNA: TGTGCCTGGAGTCTAGACAGGGCTGAAGCTTTCTTT. The encoded protein is CAWSLDRAEAFF.

Only one count was recorded for this clone. This sample also contains other DNA sequences that code for the same CDR3. The CDR3 sequence is CASSERTSGGTDTQYF. Written as DNA, the CDR3 is TGTGCCAGCAGTGAAAGGACTAGCGGGGGGACAGATACGCAGTATTTT. The chain joins TRBV2 to TRBJ2-3; 14 nucleotides align to TRBD2. The J segment lost 3 bases and the V segment lost 2 bases, leaving 1 base of the junction unmatched. CDR1 is SNHLY and CDR2 is FYNNEI in the germline V gene. The CDR3 contains 16 residues.

This clone was counted once. J is TRBJ1-6 and V is TRBV5-1; 7 nucleotides match TRBD1. This CDR3 comprises 14 residues. Germline V gene lookup returns CDR1 SGHRS and CDR2 YFSETQ. The junction had 7 bases not matched to a gene; V was cut back by 3 bases and J by 10 bases. This CDR3 reads CASSSGQEESPLHF. CDR3 bases: TGCGCCAGCAGCTCCGGACAGGAGGAATCACCCCTCCACTTT.

The chain recombines TRBV4-2 with TRBJ1-2, with D possibly TRBD1 on 5 matching bases. This CDR3 has 15 residues. Germline CDR1 is LGHNA and CDR2 is YNFKEQ. V was trimmed by 4 bases and J by 4 bases, leaving 16 bases between them. DNA of the CDR3: TGTGCCAGCAGCCGAGAGCCTTGGGGGTCCTATGGCTACACCTTC. This codes for CASSREPWGSYGYTF.

The V and J genes are TRBV30 and TRBJ1-2; 8 positions agree with TRBD1. V was clipped by 6 bases and J by 4 bases; unmatched bases: 7. CDR1 is GTSNPN and CDR2 is SVGIG in the germline V gene (reference sequence). The CDR3 is made up of 13 amino acids. Here the CDR3 DNA reads TGTGCCTGTTCCGACAGGGGAGGCTATGGCTACACCTTC. The encoded protein is CACSDRGGYGYTF.

The genes are TRBV6-1 and TRBJ2-7; D possibly uses TRBD1 or TRBD2 (5 bases each). Germline CDR1 and CDR2: MNHNS and SASEGT. The CDR3 loop spans 13 amino acids. V was pared by 1 base and J by 6 bases, with 10 bases between. The DNA of the CDR3 is TGTGCCAGCAGTGAAGGAGGGGAGCGCGAGCAGTACTTC. This translates into CASSEGGEREQYF.